These T cell receptor beta chains were read from a single sample in a study of blood T cells in healthy people across ages. From the 5' RACE reads, TCRdb called clonotypes with MiXCR, one entry per CDR3 protein. This sample yields 920,000 or so distinct CDR3 sequences, of which around 43% are seen a single time; approximately 19% belongs to the top ten. The sequenced sample consisted of blood. The receptors here all came from an older woman in good health. The CDR3 runs from the conserved cysteine through the conserved F or W. D genes are given only for firm matches. Some rows have no size entry. The others give once, few or many, or a class for an expanded clone.

D	size	J	V	DNA	CDR3
TRBD1	-	TRBJ1-2	TRBV29-1	TGCAGCGTTGATACGTTAGGACAGGGAGTTCTGTCCTATGGCTACACCTTC	CSVDTLGQGVLSYGYTF
-	-	TRBJ1-2	TRBV2	TGTGCCAGCCATGAGGAGGGCTCCTATGGCTACACCTTC	CASHEEGSYGYTF
TRBD2	-	TRBJ2-1	TRBV19	TGTGCCAGTAGTATAAGTCTAGCGGGAGCAAATGAGCAGTTCTTC	CASSISLAGANEQFF
TRBD1	few	TRBJ2-7	TRBV4-2	TGTGCCAGCAGCCAAGGGACAGGGAGCGACTACGAGCAGTACTTC	CASSQGTGSDYEQYF
-	-	TRBJ2-7	TRBV20-1	TGCAGTGCCAAAGGAGGACGTTCGGTCCGCGAGCAGTACTTC	CSAKGGRSVREQYF
TRBD1	-	TRBJ2-4	TRBV7-9	TGTGCCAGCAGCTTACCCGCGGACAGGGAGAACATTCAGTACTTC	CASSLPADRENIQYF
TRBD2	many	TRBJ2-7	TRBV5-1	TGCGCCAGCAGCTTTCTGACTAGCGGGACCACCTCCTACGAGCAGTACTTC	CASSFLTSGTTSYEQYF
TRBD2	-	TRBJ2-1	TRBV4-1	TGCGCCAGCAGCCTACTAGTAGCGGGAGTTTCCTACAATGAGCAGTTCTTC	CASSLLVAGVSYNEQFF
-	-	TRBJ2-3	TRBV10-3	TGTGCCATCAGTGAGTTTGGTAGAGCAACTAGCACAGATACGCAGTATTTT	CAISEFGRATSTDTQYF
TRBD1	once	TRBJ2-1	TRBV2	TGTGCCAGCAAATGGAGGACAGGGGGATACAATGAACAGTTCTTC	CASKWRTGGYNEQFF
TRBD2	-	TRBJ2-1	TRBV5-6	TGTGCCAGCAGCTCCGCGGGACTAACAAGCAATGAGCAGTTCTTC	CASSSAGLTSNEQFF
TRBD2	-	TRBJ2-2	TRBV3-1	TGTGCCAGCAGCCATGGCGGGAGTAGGGCCGGGGAGCTGTTTTTT	CASSHGGSRAGELFF
-	-	TRBJ2-7	TRBV20-1	TGCAGTGCTACCCGTGAGGTCTACATCTCCTACGAGCAGTACTTC	CSATREVYISYEQYF
-	-	TRBJ2-4	TRBV18	TGTGCCAGCTCACCAGATGCAACAGGAGGTCGGCAGTACTTC	CASSPDATGGRQYF
TRBD1	-	TRBJ2-1	TRBV5-6	TGTGCCAGCAGCTCGCTACAGGGGGCAAACTACAATGAGCAGTTCTTC	CASSSLQGANYNEQFF
TRBD2	-	TRBJ2-7	TRBV24-1	TGTGCCACCAGGGCCGATGGAGGGACTAGCTCCTACGAGCAGTACTTC	CATRADGGTSSYEQYF
TRBD2	-	TRBJ2-1	TRBV7-9	TGTGCCAGCAGCTCAGACCCTAGCGGGAACGACGAGCAGTTCTTC	CASSSDPSGNDEQFF
-	-	TRBJ2-3	TRBV20-1	TGCAGTGCTAGTAGGGGTGGGCCTCACGCAGATACGCAGTATTTT	CSASRGGPHADTQYF
-	many	TRBJ2-7	TRBV3-1	TGTGCCAGCAGCACCGGACTCCTATACGAGCAGTACTTC	CASSTGLLYEQYF
-	few	TRBJ2-5	TRBV12-3/TRBV12-4	TGTGCCAGCAGTGGAGGGACCCAAGAGACCCAGTACTTC	CASSGGTQETQYF
-	-	TRBJ2-7	TRBV29-1	TGCAGCGTTAGGGCTATCAATGAGCAGTACTTC	CSVRAINEQYF
TRBD2	few	TRBJ2-3	TRBV24-1	TGTGCCACCAGGGAGAGCGGGAGTTTCGCAGATACGCAGTATTTT	CATRESGSFADTQYF
-	-	TRBJ2-5	TRBV21-1	TGTGCCAGCAGCAAAGAGGAGCGGGAGGCATTTGAGACCCAGTACTTC	CASSKEEREAFETQYF
TRBD2	many	TRBJ2-7	TRBV7-2	TGTGCCAGCAGCTTAGTCCTTATACTAGCGGGAGTCCCTAATGTCTACGAGCAGTACTTC	CASSLVLILAGVPNVYEQYF
-	few	TRBJ2-5	TRBV9	TGTGCCAGCAGCGTAGAGGGCTCGAGGGGTACGGAGACCCAGTACTTC	CASSVEGSRGTETQYF
TRBD1	-	TRBJ2-3	TRBV7-2	TGTGCCAGCAGCCCACAGGGGCGCCTTAGCACAGATACGCAGTATTTT	CASSPQGRLSTDTQYF
TRBD1	-	TRBJ1-6	TRBV27	TGTGCCAGCAGTTCCCGGACAGGTCCCAATTCACCCCTCCACTTT	CASSSRTGPNSPLHF
TRBD1	-	TRBJ2-7	TRBV27	TGTGCCAGCCGAGGGATCCACGACAGGGGGATGGTTTACGAGCAGTACTTC	CASRGIHDRGMVYEQYF
-	-	TRBJ2-7	TRBV20-1	TGCAGTGCTAGGAAGGGCTACGAGCAGTACTTC	CSARKGYEQYF
TRBD2	few	TRBJ2-5	TRBV20-1	TGCAGTGCTTTCGGACTAGCGGATAAAGAGACCCAGTACTTC	CSAFGLADKETQYF
TRBD1	many	TRBJ2-7	TRBV5-5	TGTGCCAGCAGCTTAGGGACAGGGGACAACTACGAGCAGTACTTC	CASSLGTGDNYEQYF
-	once	TRBJ2-7	TRBV20-1	TGCAGTGCCCCCCGGTCGGAACAGGACTACGAGCAGTACTTC	CSAPRSEQDYEQYF
-	many	TRBJ2-5	TRBV20-1	TGCAGTGCTGTCGGGGAGGCCCAGTACTTC	CSAVGEAQYF
-	-	TRBJ2-7	TRBV5-1	TGCGCCAGCAGCTTACCCGACTATAAGCAGTACTTC	CASSLPDYKQYF
-	-	TRBJ2-5	TRBV20-1	TGCAGTGCTAGAGATAGGGCGCTAGAGACCCAGTACTTC	CSARDRALETQYF
-	once	TRBJ2-3	TRBV27	TGTGCCAGCAGTTTCGGCAGGATCGGAGATACGCAGTATTTT	CASSFGRIGDTQYF
-	-	TRBJ2-3	TRBV3-1	TGTGCCAGCAGCCGACATACAGCGGGCTCGGGCACAGATACGCAGTATTTT	CASSRHTAGSGTDTQYF
-	-	TRBJ2-5	TRBV20-1	TGCAGTGCTAGAGATTGGGGGGAAGAGACCCAGTACTTC	CSARDWGEETQYF
TRBD2	few	TRBJ2-7	TRBV27	TGTGCCAGCAGGGGAACTAGCGGGAGGTCCTACGAGCAGTACTTC	CASRGTSGRSYEQYF
TRBD1	once	TRBJ1-5	TRBV20-1	TGCAGTGCTCCCTCGGGGACAGGGAGTCAGCCCCAGCATTTT	CSAPSGTGSQPQHF
TRBD2	-	TRBJ2-1	TRBV9	TGTGCCAGCAGCGTAGACGATGGTGGAATGGTGAGCGGGAGGGCGGATGAGCAGTTCTTC	CASSVDDGGMVSGRADEQFF
-	-	TRBJ1-2	TRBV19	TGTGCCAGTAGTATCGGACAAGAGCCGGCGGGCTATGGCTACACCTTC	CASSIGQEPAGYGYTF
TRBD2	-	TRBJ2-7	TRBV9	TGTGCCAGCAGCCCCAGCGCGGGAGTCGCCTACGAGCAGTACTTC	CASSPSAGVAYEQYF
-	-	TRBJ2-7	TRBV20-1	TGCAGTGCTAGAGATGTGGGCCGCGAGCAGTACTTC	CSARDVGREQYF
-	few	TRBJ2-5	TRBV20-1	TGCAGTGCCGGACGGGTTGGACAAGAGACCCAGTACTTC	CSAGRVGQETQYF